This T cell receptor beta chain was captured in a study of T cell repertoires in cytomegalovirus infection. At the level of the study: Public TCR beta signature analysis indicated the presence of both CMV infection and matching HLA type.

The study's findings and limits: Accumulated public TCR beta family frequency recognized individuals carrying CMV together with the relevant HLA. Within the response measured ex vivo, HLA-C-restricted CMV-specific TCR beta clonotypes were dominant.

A single record per CDR3 protein comes from TCRdb applying MiXCR to the reads. Of 150,000 to 160,000 distinct CDR3 sequences in the sample, around 20% are singletons; the top ten hold roughly 11%. The CDR3 covers 14 residues. V lost 3 bases, J lost 5 bases, and 13 bases lay in between. This clonotype was seen at least ten times. Its matching antigen is unknown. The sample comprised PBMCs. The receptor was isolated from a human donor in good health (CMV status not recorded). Some clones in this sample may be carry-over from other donors' samples. The chain is built from TRBV12-3 or TRBV12-4 and TRBJ2-5; D might be TRBD1 or TRBD2, each matching 7 bases. The CDR3, as DNA: TGTGCCAGCAGTTTTGGCCAGGGGGGGGAGACCCAGTACTTC. Amino acids: CASSFGQGGETQYF.